This TCR beta chain originates from a study of B cell selection in AIRE deficiency. Regarding the study as a whole: Healthy Tconv contained about 37% of shared healthy Treg sequences; only TCRbeta sequenced. Patient Tconv cells held about 31% of Treg sequences shared by healthy donors.

Sorting defined conventional CD4 T cells as CD4+CD127+. Note on this clone: Its specificity is not known. The sample carries other DNA sequences with the same CDR3.

TCRdb's copy holds only in-frame clones and misses some; the assay was immunoSEQ multiplex PCR. The top ten clones hold 0.2% to 0.25% of a sample with fewer than 30,000 clones, 90% to 98% of them seen once. The TCR originated in a human donor in good health. Sequenced: CD4+CD127+ conventional T cells sorted from PBMCs.

The CDR3 sequence is CASSPGGETQYF. CDR3 DNA: TGTGCCAGCTCACCGGGCGGGGAGACCCAGTACTTC. This sequence joins TRBV18 and TRBJ2-5, with D possibly being TRBD2 (5 bases). Germline V gives CDR1 KGHSH, CDR2 LQKENI. V lost 3 bases and J 5 bases, leaving 7 bases between the germline ends. The CDR3 has 12 amino acids.